A selection of T cell receptor beta chains follows, all from one sample in a study of blood T cell repertoires in COVID-19. Assay used: immunoSEQ multiplex PCR; TCRdb lists only in-frame clones, some missing. Here the sample spans over 350,000 clones, 70% to 90% being singletons. Sequencing input: peripheral blood. The origin of the receptors is a woman aged 25 to 45 with active or convalescent COVID-19. CDR3s include the opening cysteine and the closing phenylalanine or tryptophan. Each record gives: J gene, D gene, V gene, clone size, CDR3 protein, CDR3 DNA. D genes are given only for firm matches. For some rows the clone size is stated as once, few or many, or as a class when expanded; others skip it.

>TRBJ2-7|TRBD1|TRBV3-1/TRBV3-2|.
CASSTGQGGYEQYF
TGTGCCAGCAGTACGGGACAGGGGGGCTACGAGCAGTACTTC
>TRBJ1-3|.|TRBV19|.
CASSISHLSGNTIYF
TGTGCCAGTAGTATTTCACATCTCTCTGGAAACACCATATATTTT
>TRBJ2-2|.|TRBV7-8|few
CASSRSPNTGELFF
TGTGCCAGCAGCAGGAGTCCGAACACCGGGGAGCTGTTTTTT
>TRBJ1-2|.|TRBV27|.
CASRPAGALDGYTF
TGTGCCAGCAGGCCGGCGGGCGCTTTGGATGGCTACACCTTC
>TRBJ2-3|TRBD2|TRBV7-2|.
CASSRTSGFGDTQYF
TGTGCCAGCAGTCGGACTAGCGGGTTTGGAGATACGCAGTATTTT
>TRBJ1-3|TRBD1|TRBV5-3|.
CARSFPNNRGLHGNTIYF
TGTGCCAGAAGCTTCCCAAATAACAGGGGGCTTCATGGAAACACCATATATTTT
>TRBJ2-7|TRBD2|TRBV10-3|.
CAINPTSASYEQYF
TGTGCCATCAACCCTACTAGCGCCTCCTACGAGCAGTACTTC
>TRBJ2-2|TRBD1|TRBV7-9|.
CASSLSVGQGAQVGELFF
TGTGCCAGCAGCTTATCCGTAGGACAGGGGGCGCAGGTCGGGGAGCTGTTTTTT
>TRBJ1-1|.|TRBV7-2|.
CASSLLELGSTEAFF
TGTGCCAGCAGCTTATTAGAGCTGGGGAGCACTGAAGCTTTCTTT
>TRBJ1-3|.|TRBV4-1|.
CASSFVPGGNTIYF
TGCGCCAGCAGTTTTGTCCCAGGAGGAAACACCATATATTTT
>TRBJ1-3|.|TRBV2|.
CASSVGGAGPLSGNTIYF
TGTGCCAGCAGTGTCGGGGGGGCAGGACCCCTCTCAGGAAACACCATATATTTT
>TRBJ1-2|.|TRBV30|.
CAWMDRANYGYTF
TGTGCCTGGATGGACAGAGCTAACTATGGCTACACCTTC
>TRBJ2-1|.|TRBV25-1|.
CASSDWAGLWNEQFF
TGTGCCAGCAGTGATTGGGCTGGCCTCTGGAATGAGCAGTTCTTC
>TRBJ1-2|TRBD1|TRBV6-2/TRBV6-3|.
CASSTGTETYYGYTF
TGTGCCAGCAGTACTGGGACAGAAACATACTATGGCTACACCTTC
>TRBJ1-6|TRBD1|TRBV6-5|.
CASRAGTENSPLHF
TGTGCCAGCAGAGCCGGGACAGAAAATTCACCCCTCCACTTT
>TRBJ1-2|.|TRBV12-3/TRBV12-4|once
CASSLHLRNGYTF
TGTGCCAGCAGTTTGCACCTGAGGAATGGCTACACCTTC
>TRBJ1-1|.|TRBV19|few
CASSIGQGMMNTEAFF
TGTGCCAGTAGTATTGGGCAAGGAATGATGAACACTGAAGCTTTCTTT
>TRBJ2-3|.|TRBV11-2|.
CASSLSHGRGTDTQYF
TGTGCCAGCAGCTTATCGCACGGGAGAGGTACAGATACGCAGTATTTT
>TRBJ1-3|.|TRBV6-2/TRBV6-3|.
CASSSLGQGNTIYF
TGTGCCAGCAGTTCCCTCGGACAGGGAAACACCATATATTTT
>TRBJ2-3|.|TRBV6-5|.
CASSVTASSTDTQYF
TGTGCCAGCAGCGTGACAGCCTCTAGCACAGATACGCAGTATTTT
>TRBJ1-4|.|TRBV5-1|once
CASSLGGRVGEKLFF
TGCGCCAGCAGCTTGGGGGGCAGGGTTGGCGAAAAACTGTTTTTT
>TRBJ2-7|TRBD1|TRBV15|.
CATSREGDRVEQYF
TGTGCCACCAGCAGAGAGGGAGACAGGGTCGAGCAGTACTTC
>TRBJ1-2|TRBD1|TRBV4-1|once
CASSQDGRGIYGYTF
TGCGCCAGCAGCCAAGATGGCAGGGGGATATATGGCTACACCTTC
>TRBJ2-5|.|TRBV6-2/TRBV6-3|.
CASSWSRIQETQYF
TGTGCCAGCAGTTGGAGCCGGATCCAAGAGACCCAGTACTTC
>TRBJ1-2|.|TRBV12-3/TRBV12-4|.
CASSLPQGGGYTF
TGTGCCAGCAGTTTACCACAGGGCGGTGGCTACACCTTC
>TRBJ1-5|.|TRBV27|.
CASSPAGFNQPQHF
TGTGCCAGCAGTCCAGCAGGGTTCAATCAGCCCCAGCATTTT
>TRBJ2-1|.|TRBV20-1|.
CSATYGNEQFF
TGCAGTGCTACCTACGGTAATGAGCAGTTCTTC
>TRBJ1-1|.|TRBV15|.
CATSRPPGGLDTEAFF
TGTGCCACCAGCAGACCCCCCGGAGGGTTGGACACTGAAGCTTTCTTT
>TRBJ2-1|TRBD1|TRBV3-1/TRBV3-2|.
CASSPGSGTADNEQFF
TGTGCCAGCAGCCCAGGGAGTGGGACAGCTGACAATGAGCAGTTCTTC
>TRBJ1-2|.|TRBV6-5|.
CASSPYREFYGYTF
TGTGCCAGCAGTCCCTACAGGGAGTTCTATGGCTACACCTTC
>TRBJ1-1|.|TRBV5-4|.
CASSLSTTRVTEAFF
TGTGCCAGCAGCCTATCTACGACACGAGTGACTGAAGCTTTCTTT
>TRBJ2-2|TRBD1|TRBV7-9|.
CASSPRGYTGELFF
TGTGCCAGCAGCCCCAGGGGGTACACCGGGGAGCTGTTTTTT
>TRBJ2-7|.|TRBV10-3|.
CAISETEDYVEQYF
TGTGCCATCAGTGAGACAGAAGATTACGTGGAGCAGTACTTC
>TRBJ1-3|TRBD1|TRBV5-6|.
CASSDLGDSSGNTIYF
TGTGCCAGCAGCGACCTAGGGGACAGCTCTGGAAACACCATATATTTT
>TRBJ2-1|TRBD1|TRBV4-1|.
CASSQGLQGPHNEQFF
TGCGCCAGCAGCCAAGGCCTACAGGGGCCCCACAATGAGCAGTTCTTC
>TRBJ1-4|.|TRBV27|.
CASSKRGGSEKLFF
TGTGCCAGCAGTAAACGCGGGGGATCTGAAAAACTGTTTTTT
>TRBJ1-2|.|TRBV5-1|once
CASSLLGRGDNYGYTF
TGCGCCAGCAGCTTGTTGGGCAGGGGTGACAACTATGGCTACACCTTC